Below are 18 T cell receptor beta chains sequenced from a single sample in a study of shared clonotypes between healthy human individuals. The data were produced by immunoSEQ multiplex PCR, yet TCRdb's version contains in-frame clones alone and is incomplete. This table has about 960,000 clones, more than 75% appearing once. The material sequenced was memory CD4+ T cells sorted from blood. The sample's subset: CD45RA-negative fraction. Receptor source: a man younger than 35 in good health.

The chain has TRBV14 and TRBJ1-1; D not certain. V shed 4 bases and J shed 2 bases, with 11 bases lying between them. Germline V gene sequence: CDR1 SGHDN, CDR2 FVKESK. CDR3 length: 14 residues. CDR3 residues: CASSRWERNTEAFF. The CDR3, as DNA: TGTGCCAGCAGCCGATGGGAGCGAAACACTGAAGCTTTCTTT. Complete variable domain (other parts from reference TRBV14 and TRBJ1-1): EAGVTQFPSHSVIEKGQTVTLRCDPISGHDNLYWYRRVMGKEIKFLLHFVKESKQDESGMPNNRFLAERTGGTYSTLKVQPAELEDSGVYFCASSRWERNTEAFFGQGTRLTVV.

The CDR3, as DNA: TGTGCCAGCAGCTTAGAGGGAGTCGTTTCACCCCTCCACTTT. Amino acid sequence: CASSLEGVVSPLHF. The chain recombines TRBV7-9 with TRBJ1-6; D call uncertain. This CDR3 is 14 amino acids long. The V and J ends lost 1 base and 9 bases respectively, with 10 bases between them. In germline, CDR1 is SEHNR, CDR2 FQNEAQ (reference sequence). The entire variable domain, with the rest obtained from reference TRBV7-9 and TRBJ1-6, is as follows: DTGVSQNPRHKITKRGQNVTFRCDPISEHNRLYWYRQTLGQGPEFLTYFQNEAQLEKSRLLSDRFSAERPKGSFSTLEIQRTEQGDSAMYLCASSLEGVVSPLHFGNGTRLTVT.

The chain couples TRBV5-1 to TRBJ2-3; D assignment may be TRBD1 or TRBD2 (5 bases each). Germline V gene data show CDR1 as SGHRS and CDR2 as YFSETQ. The CDR3 has 13 residues. Deletions cut 5 bases from V and 0 bases from J, with 7 bases between. DNA of the CDR3: TGCGCCAGCAGGGGGGAGAGCACAGATACGCAGTATTTT. Amino acid sequence: CASRGESTDTQYF.

In its sample, this clone was seen a few times. The genes are TRBV11-2 and TRBJ2-7; D unclear. CDR3 length equals 13 residues. Germline values: CDR1 SGHAT, CDR2 FQNNGV. Trimming removed 3 bases at V and 5 bases at J, with 11 bases between. The CDR3 spells CASSLGFADEQYF. CDR3 DNA sequence: TGTGCCAGCAGCTTGGGTTTCGCCGACGAGCAGTACTTC.

The chain carries TRBV5-1 and TRBJ2-5, with D unclear. This CDR3 comprises 14 residues. V was trimmed by 4 bases and J by 1 base, leaving 11 bases between them. Germline CDR1 SGHRS, CDR2 YFSETQ. The CDR3 loop is CASSGGRLQETQYF. The CDR3 DNA follows: TGCGCCAGCAGCGGTGGAAGGCTCCAAGAGACCCAGTACTTC.

This clone was detected once. The chain recombines TRBV18 with TRBJ1-1; D remains ambiguous. The CDR3 contains 13 residues. The germline gives CDR1 KGHSH, CDR2 LQKENI. The V and J ends lost 0 bases and 9 bases respectively, with 11 bases between them. CDR3 sequence: CASSPPERVKAFF. The CDR3 DNA reads as TGTGCCAGCTCACCACCGGAAAGGGTTAAAGCTTTCTTT.

This clone was seen only once. The chain couples TRBV5-4 to TRBJ2-1; 8 bases line up with TRBD2. CDR3 length: 15 amino acids. Trimming cost V 0 bases and J 2 bases; bases outside gene matches: 1. Looked up from germline, CDR1 is SGHNT and CDR2 is YYREEE (reference sequence). CDR3 in DNA: TGTGCCAGCAGCTTGGAAGCGGGGGCCTACAATGAGCAGTTCTTC. Translating it yields CASSLEAGAYNEQFF.

V is TRBV5-1 and J is TRBJ1-4, with a weak D call TRBD1 (6 bases). CDR1 SGHRS and CDR2 YFSETQ come from the germline V gene. Deletions cut 0 bases from V and 4 bases from J, with 13 bases between. The CDR3 loop spans 16 amino acids. CDR3 sequence: CASSLAGGAGNEKLFF. The DNA for the CDR3 is TGCGCCAGCAGCTTGGCCGGGGGCGCCGGTAATGAAAAACTGTTTTTT.

This clone was seen a few times. The chain joins TRBV30 to TRBJ2-1; the D gene is possibly TRBD2 (7 bases). Germline V CDR1 and CDR2: GTSNPN, SVGIG (reference sequence). This CDR3 comprises 14 residues. V was shortened by 2 bases and J by 5 bases, with 13 bases between the two germline ends. CDR3 coding DNA: TGTGCCTGGAGTAGGGGGGGCCGAGACAATGAGCAGTTCTTC. This sequence encodes CAWSRGGRDNEQFF. The variable domain in full, with the rest retrieved from reference TRBV30 and TRBJ2-1, is SQTIHQWPATLVQPVGSPLSLECTVEGTSNPNLYWYRQAAGRGLQLLFYSVGIGQISSEVPQNLSASRPQDRQFILSSKKLLLSDSGFYLCAWSRGGRDNEQFFGPGTRLTVL.

This clone appeared a few times. The rearrangement uses TRBV7-8 and TRBJ2-5; unclear D gene. Trimming took 3 bases from V and 0 from J, leaving 8 bases between them. Germline loops: CDR1 SGHVS, CDR2 FQNEAQ. There are 14 residues in the CDR3. CDR3 DNA sequence: TGTGCCAGCAGCTTGAGTTTGTACCAAGAGACCCAGTACTTC. Amino acids: CASSLSLYQETQYF.

Of note for this clone: Different DNA sequences within this sample yield the same CDR3. The chain carries TRBV19 and TRBJ2-5, with D maybe TRBD2 (6 bases). This CDR3 is 11 amino acids long. Per germline, CDR1 LNHDA and CDR2 SQIVND (reference sequence). V was pared by 5 bases and J by 5 bases, with 6 bases between. The CDR3 loop is CASSGGETQYF. The CDR3 coding sequence is TGTGCCAGTAGTGGGGGGGAGACCCAGTACTTC.

This clone occurred a few times. The chain recombines TRBV2 with TRBJ2-6, with D possibly being TRBD1 (6 bases). V lost 5 bases and J lost 0, with 17 bases in between. The CDR3 is 18 amino acids. Germline V gene lookup returns CDR1 SNHLY and CDR2 FYNNEI. CDR3 protein: CASSLRDTTLSGANVLTF. CDR3 sequence (DNA): TGTGCCAGCAGTCTACGGGACACTACGCTCTCTGGGGCCAACGTCCTGACTTTC. The whole variable domain, filled in from reference TRBV2 and TRBJ2-6, reads EPEVTQTPSHQVTQMGQEVILRCVPISNHLYFYWYRQILGQKVEFLVSFYNNEISEKSEIFDDQFSVERPDGSNFTLKIRSTKLEDSAMYFCASSLRDTTLSGANVLTFGAGSRLTVL.

This clone was counted only a few times. The rearrangement joins TRBV5-4 to TRBJ2-7, with TRBD1 matching 7 bases. The CDR3 runs to 16 residues. CDR1 SGHNT and CDR2 YYREEE come from the germline V gene (reference sequence). J was trimmed by 0 bases and V by 0 bases; bases with no gene match: 6. This CDR3 is CASSLARTGSSYEQYF. CDR3 nucleotide sequence: TGTGCCAGCAGCTTGGCCCGGACAGGATCCTCCTACGAGCAGTACTTC.

The J gene is TRBJ2-1, the V gene TRBV11-2; TRBD1 might be the D (6 bases). This CDR3 region has 14 residues. Germline lookup yields CDR1 SGHAT and CDR2 FQNNGV. Trimming cost V 5 bases and J 5 bases, with 13 bases left between them. The chain's CDR3 is CASSISGTNNEQFF. The CDR3 DNA is TGTGCCAGCAGCATATCCGGGACAAACAATGAGCAGTTCTTC.

CDR3 DNA: TGTGCCAGCAGCTTGGAAAGGGGGCAGAGCACTGAAGCTTTCTTT. This translates into CASSLERGQSTEAFF. The chain is built from TRBV5-6 and TRBJ1-1; 7 bases agree with TRBD1. The CDR3 consists of 15 residues. Unmatched junction bases numbered 6, after V lost 0 bases and J lost 4 bases. CDR1 is SGHDT, CDR2 YYEEEE, per germline. Full variable domain (missing parts from reference TRBV5-6 and TRBJ1-1): DAGVTQSPTHLIKTRGQQVTLRCSPKSGHDTVSWYQQALGQGPQFIFQYYEEEERQRGNFPDRFSGHQFPNYSSELNVNALLLGDSALYLCASSLERGQSTEAFFGQGTRLTVV.

In this sample, this clone turned up many times. The rearrangement links TRBV27 to TRBJ1-5; D is unresolved. The germline gives CDR1 MNHEY, CDR2 SMNVEV (reference sequence). There are 13 residues in the CDR3. Deletions cut 5 bases from V and 7 bases from J, with 12 bases between. CDR3 loop: CASSPGRVQPQHF. The DNA of the CDR3 is TGTGCCAGCAGTCCAGGTAGGGTGCAGCCCCAGCATTTT.

V gene TRBV6-5 combines with J gene TRBJ2-2; D is undetermined. The V end lost 4 bases, the J end lost 4 bases, and 13 bases lay between the germline ends. The length of the CDR3 is 15 residues. Germline values: CDR1 MNHEY, CDR2 SVGAGI. The CDR3 coding sequence is TGTGCCAGCAGTTCGGATACCGGAATCACCGGGGAGCTGTTTTTT. Translation gives CASSSDTGITGELFF.

Notes on this clone: This sample also contains other DNA sequences that code for the same CDR3. V usage is TRBV5-1 and J usage is TRBJ2-3, with 15 positions matching TRBD2. Germline CDR1 and CDR2: SGHRS and YFSETQ. V shed 2 bases, J shed 3 bases, and the junction held 1 base outside the gene matches. The CDR3 has 16 amino acids. CDR3 DNA: TGCGCCAGCAGCTTAGGACTAGCGGGGGGGACAGATACGCAGTATTTT. This gives the protein CASSLGLAGGTDTQYF.